The 9 T cell receptor beta chains given below trace back to one sample, sequenced in a study of OX40 agonist ivuxolimab in advanced cancers. Using immunoSEQ multiplex PCR, the repertoire was profiled, and TCRdb retains in-frame clones only, with some absent. The sample contains over 50,000 clones, around 92% of which appear only once. The specimen comprised CD4+ or CD8+ T cells sorted from blood, sampled in a trial of the OX40 agonist ivuxolimab. The receptors shown here come from an adult with an advanced solid tumor such as melanoma, head and neck, liver or kidney cancer.

The chain combines TRBV6-5 with TRBJ2-3; TRBD1 matches 10 bases. This CDR3 is 15 amino acids long. Germline loops: CDR1 MNHEY, CDR2 SVGAGI. Germline trimming cut 5 bases from V and 9 bases from J; bases unmatched to any gene: 11. Written as DNA, the CDR3 is TGTGCCAGCAGTCACCGGGACAGGGGAATCGGCACGCAGTATTTT. Encoded protein: CASSHRDRGIGTQYF.

The chain employs TRBV7-8 and TRBJ1-2, with a weak D call TRBD1 (6 bases). Trimming shortened V by 4 bases and J by 6 bases, and 15 bases separated the two germline ends. The CDR3 extends over 14 amino acids. The V gene's germline CDR1 is SGHVS and CDR2 FQNEAQ. CDR3 nucleotides: TGTGCCAGCAGCTCCCACAGGGATGGAAATGGCTACACCTTC. Residues: CASSSHRDGNGYTF.

The chain employs TRBV29-1 and TRBJ2-1, with TRBD2 matching 13 bases. CDR1 is SQVTM, CDR2 ANQGSEA, per germline. The CDR3 runs to 13 residues. With 6 bases clipped from V and 6 bases from J, the junction kept 2 bases outside the gene matches. This CDR3 reads CSVLAGGLNEQFF. DNA for the CDR3: TGCAGCGTACTAGCGGGAGGGCTCAATGAGCAGTTCTTC.

The chain combines TRBV28 with TRBJ2-7; no clear D. Trimming removed 5 bases at V and 2 bases at J, with 16 bases between. Germline-derived CDR1 and CDR2 are MDHEN and SYDVKM. CDR3 length: 15 residues. The CDR3 reads CASSLRLDKTYEQYF. CDR3 nucleotide sequence: TGTGCCAGCAGTCTCCGCCTAGACAAGACCTACGAGCAGTACTTC.

This chain uses TRBV5-6 with TRBJ1-2; no clear D gene. The length of the CDR3 is 11 residues. The germline V gene has CDR1 SGHDT and CDR2 YYEEEE. Trimming pared 4 bases from V and 8 bases from J, leaving 9 bases between. This CDR3 is CASSLEYGYTF. CDR3 DNA sequence: TGTGCCAGCAGCCTCGAATACGGCTACACCTTC.

This rearrangement joins TRBV4-3 to TRBJ2-1; no clear D. Germline V CDR1 and CDR2: LGHNA, YSLEER. The CDR3 totals 15 residues. Trimming stripped 0 bases from V and 10 bases from J, with 16 bases between. In DNA, the CDR3 is TGCGCCAGCAGCCAAGAAATCCTGTCCGGGTTGGAGCAGTTCTTC. As protein: CASSQEILSGLEQFF.

The chain uses TRBV27 and TRBJ1-5; the D gene is possibly TRBD1 (5 bases). The CDR3 has 14 residues. Deletions cut 1 base from V and 4 bases from J, with 8 bases between. CDR1 and CDR2 (germline): MNHEY, SMNVEV (reference sequence). CDR3 nucleotides: TGTGCCAGCAGTTTATGGCCAGGGAATCAGCCCCAGCATTTT. It yields the protein CASSLWPGNQPQHF.

The chain combines TRBV27 with TRBJ2-3; D perhaps matches TRBD1 (5 bases). Germline-derived CDR1 and CDR2 are MNHEY and SMNVEV (reference sequence). With 6 bases removed from V and 1 base from J, the gap between germline ends came to 11 bases. The CDR3 is made up of 14 amino acids. CDR3 bases: TGTGCCAGCAGACAGGAAGCCGGCACAGATACGCAGTATTTT. This sequence encodes CASRQEAGTDTQYF.

This clone was recorded once. The chain uses TRBV7-2 and TRBJ2-6; unclear D gene. Trimming removed 1 base from V and 0 bases from J, with 4 bases in between. This CDR3 region has 15 residues. Germline CDR1 SGHTA, CDR2 FQGNSA. This chain's CDR3 is CASSLGLSGANVLTF. Here the CDR3 DNA reads TGTGCCAGCAGCTTAGGCCTCTCTGGGGCCAACGTCCTGACTTTC.